The 9 T cell receptor beta chains in this list originate from one sample, sequenced in a study of cytomegalovirus exposure and HLA in healthy donors. The PCR was carried out with 60 Vbeta primers and 13 Jbeta primers. The method was immunoSEQ multiplex PCR; TCRdb's version includes in-frame clones alone and lacks a portion of them. The sample records about 140,000 clones, around four fifths being singletons. Sequenced material: PBMCs. All receptors derive from a boy between 2 and 10 years old in good health and CMV-seronegative.

The chain carries TRBV28 and TRBJ2-5; a possible D gene is TRBD1 (7 bases). V was shortened by 5 bases and J by 5 bases, with 15 bases between the two germline ends. This CDR3 is built from 14 residues. Germline CDR1 is MDHEN and CDR2 is SYDVKM. CDR3 nucleotides: TGTGCCAGCAGTCTCGGCGGGACAGCCGAGACCCAGTACTTC. This encodes CASSLGGTAETQYF.

The chain links TRBV30 to TRBJ1-5; 9 bases map to TRBD1. With V trimmed by 3 bases and J by 2 bases, 8 bases remained unmatched. Per germline, CDR1 GTSNPN and CDR2 SVGIG (reference sequence). CDR3 size: 16 residues. The CDR3 nucleotides read TGTGCCTGGAGGGTTTGGGGGGACAGGGGCAATCAGCCCCAGCATTTT. Amino acid sequence: CAWRVWGDRGNQPQHF.

This clone was picked up a small number of times. The V and J genes are TRBV6-1 and TRBJ1-2; 8 positions agree with TRBD1. Germline lookup yields CDR1 MNHNS and CDR2 SASEGT. CDR3 length: 15 amino acids. The ends lost 3 bases at V and 4 bases at J; junction bases unmatched: 7. CDR3 amino acids: CASSETGVLGYGYTF. CDR3 nucleotides: TGTGCCAGCAGTGAGACAGGGGTATTAGGCTATGGCTACACCTTC.

The V gene is TRBV2, the J gene TRBJ2-1; D is ambiguous. CDR3 size: 12 residues. Trimming pared 7 bases from V and 8 bases from J, leaving 12 bases between. Germline CDR1 is SNHLY and CDR2 is FYNNEI. CDR3 nucleotides: TGTGCCAGCATTCTAGGAAGTTATGAGCAGTTCTTC. Translated, it gives CASILGSYEQFF.

This chain joins TRBV7-2 and TRBJ2-7, with 7 bases identical to TRBD1. Germline assignment: CDR1 SGHTA and CDR2 FQGNSA. After removal of 4 bases from V and 1 base from J, the junction contained 7 bases not matched to a gene. This CDR3 contains 15 residues. The CDR3 is CASSSRQGLSYEQYF. The CDR3 DNA is TGTGCCAGCAGCTCTCGACAGGGATTGTCCTACGAGCAGTACTTC.

V gene TRBV11-1 combines with J gene TRBJ2-7; D might be TRBD1 (5 bases). Germline CDR1 is SGHAT and CDR2 is FQDESV (reference sequence). V lost 3 bases and J 4 bases, leaving 16 bases between the germline ends. The CDR3 covers 15 residues. CDR3 protein: CASSLSRQGLYEQYF. The CDR3 nucleotides read TGTGCCAGCAGCTTGTCACGGCAGGGCCTATACGAGCAGTACTTC.

CDR3 amino acids: CASSPSSGNPYEQYF. CDR3 sequence (DNA): TGTGCCAGCAGCCCCTCTAGCGGGAATCCCTACGAGCAGTACTTC. The gene calls are TRBV9 and TRBJ2-7, with TRBD2 identical over 9 bases. This CDR3 contains 15 residues. Germline V lookup: CDR1 SGDLS, CDR2 YYNGEE. The V segment lost 4 bases and the J segment 2 bases; nucleotides outside the gene matches: 7. Complete variable domain (other parts from reference TRBV9 and TRBJ2-7): DSGVTQTPKHLITATGQRVTLRCSPRSGDLSVYWYQQSLDQGLQFLIQYYNGEERAKGNILERFSAQQFPDLHSELNLSSLELGDSALYFCASSPSSGNPYEQYFGPGTRLTVT.

The chain is built from TRBV6-1 and TRBJ1-4; the match to TRBD1 covers 8 bases. Germline CDR1 is MNHNS and CDR2 is SASEGT. The V segment lost 8 bases and the J segment 8 bases; nucleotides outside the gene matches: 4. The length of the CDR3 is 12 residues. This CDR3 is CASSTGEEKLFF. For the CDR3, the DNA is TGTGCCAGCTCGACAGGGGAGGAAAAACTGTTTTTT.

V and J are TRBV11-2 and TRBJ2-7, with D possibly being TRBD2 (5 bases). Germline CDR1 and CDR2: SGHAT and FQNNGV. The CDR3 extends over 14 amino acids. The ends were cut back, 5 bases at V and 6 bases at J, with 17 bases in the middle. In DNA form, the CDR3 reads TGTGCCAGCAGCCTTACTGCCGGGAACTTCGAGCAGTACTTC. Amino acids: CASSLTAGNFEQYF.